This T cell receptor (beta chain) appears in the sequencing data of a study of regulatory T cells in long-lasting Graves disease. Study outcomes and limitations: Persistent patients shared more public clonotypes (about 2,800) than newly diagnosed patients (roughly 960).

To note about this clonotype: Its antigen remains unidentified.

CDR1 and CDR2 from the germline V gene are SGHTA and FQGNSA. CDR3 length: 14 amino acids. Unmatched junction bases numbered 7, after V lost 5 bases and J lost 4 bases. Time point meaning: newly diagnosed GD, antithyroid drugs for less than 3 months. After RNA was extracted from PBMCs, the TCR library was made from it. Those enrolled as patients came out of an endocrinology department in Xi'an, China. According to the study, TCR beta libraries were built with iRepertoire HTBI primers and CDR3-region Arm-PCR. Using its own MiXCR run on the multiplex PCR reads, TCRdb lists one record per CDR3 protein. The sample records approximately 360,000 distinct CDR3 sequences, 12% being singletons. These data were also filed under a second study, of T cells in Graves' hyperthyroidism and ophthalmopathy. That work states: Researchers ran a first-round RT-PCR on the TCR CDR3 using the HTBI primer set.

The TCR was taken from a woman younger than 30 with Graves disease. The V and J genes are TRBV7-2 and TRBJ1-1; 7 bases agree with TRBD1. Sequencing used peripheral blood mononuclear cells (PBMCs), obtained at new diagnosis, from a patient treated with antithyroid drugs. CDR3: CASSARQGATEAFF. CDR3 coding DNA: TGTGCCAGCAGCGCCCGACAGGGAGCCACTGAAGCTTTCTTT.